This T cell receptor beta chain comes out of a study of T-cell memory formation after mild COVID-19. General study findings and limits: Clones contracting across day 15 to 85 had a balanced CD4/CD8 profile; later expanding clones leaned CD4+.

This clonotype was counted only a few times. No antigen is known for it. There are 14 residues in the CDR3. Trimming pared 0 bases from V and 2 bases from J, leaving 5 bases between. The germline CDR1 and CDR2 sequences are DFQATT and SNEGSKA (reference sequence). 5'RACE primed at constant segments yielded TCR alpha and TCR beta cDNA libraries bearing sample barcodes and UMIs. TCRdb used MiXCR to reprocess the 5' RACE reads, holding one entry per CDR3 protein. The table lists about 150,000 distinct CDR3 sequences, about 19% of them singletons. This sequence joins TRBV20-1 and TRBJ2-6; D gene uncertain. This TCR was sampled from an adult woman who had mild COVID-19 (a few samples of this study predate the infection). Cell type and time point are not known. Source material: PBMCs or a T cell subset sorted from them (not recorded which). This chain's CDR3 is CSAREWAGANVLTF. The CDR3 nucleotides read TGCAGTGCTAGAGAATGGGCTGGGGCCAACGTCCTGACTTTC.